This TCR beta chain is from a study of radiation and T cells in renal cell carcinoma. Turning to the study itself: Nephrectomy followed 15 Gy stereotactic body radiation by 4 weeks.

Time point in this sample: baseline pretreatment blood. Stated treatment: 15 Gy SBRT to primary tumor, nephrectomy 4 weeks later. Radiation-treated patients gave blood at baseline, week 2 and week 4. CDR1 is SGHRS and CDR2 is YFSETQ in the germline V gene. CDR3 size: 18 residues. The V segment lost 0 bases and the J segment 2 bases; nucleotides outside the gene matches: 11. Profiling relied on immunoSEQ multiplex PCR, and the TCRdb table lists in-frame clones only, not all of them. Among about 91,000 clones listed, 82% were seen once. This clone was recorded only once. The material sequenced was blood, taken from a patient whose treatment included radiotherapy and nephrectomy. This sequence originates from a man in his sixties with renal cell carcinoma. The chain carries TRBV5-1 and TRBJ2-5; TRBD2 aligns across 9 bases. The CDR3: CASSLGLRLAEAQETQYF. DNA of the CDR3: TGCGCCAGCAGCTTGGGGCTGAGACTAGCGGAGGCTCAAGAGACCCAGTACTTC.